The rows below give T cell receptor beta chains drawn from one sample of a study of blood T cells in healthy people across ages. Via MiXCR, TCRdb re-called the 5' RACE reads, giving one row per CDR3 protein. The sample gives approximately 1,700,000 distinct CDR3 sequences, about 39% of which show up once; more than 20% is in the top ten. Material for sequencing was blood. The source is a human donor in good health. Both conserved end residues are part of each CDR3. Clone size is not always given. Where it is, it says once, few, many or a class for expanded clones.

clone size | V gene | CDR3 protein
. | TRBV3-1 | CASSQVMGGNQPQHF
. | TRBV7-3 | CASSLFGGVNAGELFF
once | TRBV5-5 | CASAPGQAFNYGYTF
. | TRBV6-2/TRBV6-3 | CASSPTPTSYEQYF
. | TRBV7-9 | CASSFGKSILFGYTF
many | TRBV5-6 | CASSLPGQGDYGYTF
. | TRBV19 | CASSIGPTSGGLDTQYF
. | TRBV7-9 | CATPRGESAYNEQFF
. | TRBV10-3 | CAISESYETSGGKETQYF
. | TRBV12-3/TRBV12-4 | CVSSSGWGYTF
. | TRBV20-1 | CSARDRRGGLTQFF
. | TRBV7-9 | CASSFGPHSLYNEQFF
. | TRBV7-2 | CASRQGRANTEAFF
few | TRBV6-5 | CVSTRGARPNYGYTF
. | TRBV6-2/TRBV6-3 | CACSNQPRPGNYGYTF
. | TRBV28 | CASSPGWEEKQKLFF
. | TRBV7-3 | CASSLNGQGLGYTF
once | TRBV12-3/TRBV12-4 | CASSFKVSASGNTIYF
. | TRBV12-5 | CASGLGGSLSYEQYF
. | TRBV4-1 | CASSHLPSRPANYGYTF
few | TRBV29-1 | CSSRDSNYEQYF
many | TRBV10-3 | CAVSYRGLSYEQYF
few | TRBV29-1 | CSVVGDSPKNNEQFF
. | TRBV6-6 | CASTPYDNEQFF
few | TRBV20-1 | CSVGPSYEQYF
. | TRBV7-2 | CASSLGGVGEQFF
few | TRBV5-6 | CASSPKEGWGTAFF